The clone carrying this T cell receptor (beta chain) was detected a few times. No antigen is known for it. The treatment: around 19 received Ad26.COV2.S at low or high dose, single or two shots; several received placebo; per-sample allocation not given. Sampling was performed 63 days after the first vaccine or placebo injection. The data originate from a study of Ad26.COV2.S vaccination and SARS-CoV-2 variants. General study results and limits: It was reported that spike-specific CD8+ and CD4+ T cell responses were substantially broad after vaccination.

Clones were sequenced by immunoSEQ multiplex PCR, and TCRdb holds only the in-frame ones, with some missing. The sample holds about 400,000 clones; about 91% are singletons and the top ten take around 1.9%. CDR1 is SGHVS and CDR2 is FQNEAQ in the germline V gene. This CDR3 spans 11 amino acids. Trimming took off 5 bases at V and 7 bases at J, with 6 bases between the two ends. The clonotype comes from a person between 18 and 65 years old who received the Ad26.COV2.S COVID-19 vaccine or a placebo. Sequenced material: peripheral blood, taken in a trial of Ad26.COV2.S vaccine versus placebo. This sequence joins TRBV7-8 and TRBJ2-1; D gene ambiguous. CDR3 in amino acids: CASSPGNEQFF. CDR3 sequence (DNA): TGTGCCAGCAGCCCGGGTAATGAGCAGTTCTTC.